A single sample gave rise to the 21 T cell receptor beta chains below, sequenced in a study of CD4 T cells in relation to SARS-CoV-2 and coronaviruses. These receptors' antigens are unknown. Only in-frame clones appear in the TCRdb table, and some are missing; sequencing was by immunoSEQ multiplex PCR. The table has approximately 21,000 clones, 78% seen once. Before the COVID-19 pandemic, during about 2010-2019, CD4+ T cells were taken from unexposed donors. After roughly ten days of culture, CD4+ T cells were isolated. The sequenced sample was CD4+ T cells from PBMCs, cultured in vitro. The receptors here all came from a human donor in good health.

CDR3 loop: CATGGADTQYF. The CDR3 coding sequence is TGTGCCACCGGAGGAGCAGATACGCAGTATTTT. This sequence joins TRBV24-1 and TRBJ2-3, with a weak D call TRBD2 (5 bases). The CDR3 is 11 residues long. Trimming took off 9 bases at V and 4 bases at J, with 7 bases between the two ends. Germline CDR1 reads KGHDR; CDR2 reads SFDVKD.

The chain uses TRBV25-1 and TRBJ2-7, with TRBD2 matching 10 bases. V dropped 4 bases and J dropped 1; count of bases not matched to a gene: 7. Germline V gives CDR1 MGHDK, CDR2 SYGVNS. CDR3 length equals 16 residues. CDR3 coding DNA: TGTGCCAGCAGTGGAAAAGCGGGAGGGGAGTCCTACGAGCAGTACTTC. It encodes CASSGKAGGESYEQYF.

The V and J genes are TRBV2 and TRBJ2-5, with D hard to call. Trimming removed 5 bases from V and 4 bases from J, with 11 bases in between. CDR1 and CDR2 (germline): SNHLY, FYNNEI. The CDR3 is made up of 13 amino acids. The CDR3 protein is CASSPRGRETQYF. The DNA for the CDR3 is TGTGCCAGCAGTCCTCGCGGAAGAGAGACCCAGTACTTC.

The J gene is TRBJ2-7, the V gene TRBV18, with a possible D match to TRBD1 (6 bases). The CDR3 spans 14 residues. Germline V lookup: CDR1 KGHSH, CDR2 LQKENI. Trimming left V 0 bases short and J 7 bases short, with 13 bases between. In DNA form, the CDR3 reads TGTGCCAGCTCACCACCAAGCACAGGGAAGGAGCAGTACTTC. Its translation: CASSPPSTGKEQYF.

The rearrangement links TRBV24-1 to TRBJ1-2, with D possibly being TRBD1 (6 bases). V lost 7 bases and J 0 bases, leaving 17 bases between the germline ends. The CDR3 is made up of 16 amino acids. Germline V gives CDR1 KGHDR, CDR2 SFDVKD. The CDR3 is CATSGGRFQANYGYTF. Written as DNA, the CDR3 is TGTGCCACCAGCGGGGGCCGATTCCAAGCTAACTATGGCTACACCTTC.

The rearrangement links TRBV5-6 to TRBJ1-1; a possible D gene is TRBD1 (5 bases). The CDR3 spans 13 residues. Germline V lookup: CDR1 SGHDT, CDR2 YYEEEE. Trimming stripped 7 bases from V and 6 bases from J, with 16 bases between. The CDR3 DNA follows: TGTGCCAGCGTAAGCGGGGGGGTTTCTGAAGCTTTCTTT. Translating it yields CASVSGGVSEAFF.

This clone was detected once. The chain is built from TRBV18 and TRBJ2-4, with D maybe TRBD2 (6 bases). The CDR3 runs to 16 residues. V lost 3 bases and J 0 bases, leaving 12 bases between the germline ends. Germline CDR1 and CDR2: KGHSH and LQKENI. CDR3 region: CASSPPLGLAKNIQYF. The CDR3 nucleotides read TGTGCCAGCTCACCCCCTCTGGGACTAGCCAAAAACATTCAGTACTTC.

The chain has TRBV5-1 and TRBJ1-2, with D perhaps matching TRBD1 (6 bases). V lost 0 bases and J 5 bases, leaving 14 bases between the germline ends. CDR3 size: 15 residues. Germline values: CDR1 SGHRS, CDR2 YFSETQ. The CDR3 DNA is TGCGCCAGCAGCTTGGATGGGGGGCGTGGGTATGGCTACACCTTC. Its protein is CASSLDGGRGYGYTF.

The rearrangement uses TRBV14 and TRBJ1-2, with unresolved D. Trimming took 3 bases from V and 7 from J, leaving 15 bases between them. CDR1 is SGHDN and CDR2 is FVKESK in the germline V gene. This CDR3 contains 14 residues. DNA of the CDR3: TGTGCCAGCAGCCACCGGCCTGGGAGAGGTGGCTACACCTTC. It is translated as CASSHRPGRGGYTF. Full variable domain (missing parts from reference TRBV14 and TRBJ1-2): EAGVTQFPSHSVIEKGQTVTLRCDPISGHDNLYWYRRVMGKEIKFLLHFVKESKQDESGMPNNRFLAERTGGTYSTLKVQPAELEDSGVYFCASSHRPGRGGYTFGSGTRLTVV.

The genes are TRBV5-1 and TRBJ1-1; possibly TRBD1 for D (5 bases). Germline V lookup: CDR1 SGHRS, CDR2 YFSETQ. The CDR3 runs 14 residues. V was clipped by 4 bases and J by 5 bases, with 15 bases between them. CDR3 sequence (DNA): TGCGCCAGCAGCCCCTTGGGGGGAAGGACTGAAGCTTTCTTT. Its protein product is CASSPLGGRTEAFF. Full variable domain (missing parts from reference TRBV5-1 and TRBJ1-1): KAGVTQTPRYLIKTRGQQVTLSCSPISGHRSVSWYQQTPGQGLQFLFEYFSETQRNKGNFPGRFSGRQFSNSRSEMNVSTLELGDSALYLCASSPLGGRTEAFFGQGTRLTVV.

The table lists this clone with a few counts. The CDR3 DNA is TGTGCCAGCAGCTCGAGGAACCAGCCCCAGCATTTT. Amino acid sequence: CASSSRNQPQHF. The rearrangement links TRBV7-2 to TRBJ1-5; D is undetermined. V lost 4 bases and J lost 7, with 8 bases in between. The CDR3 is made up of 12 amino acids. In germline, CDR1 is SGHTA, CDR2 FQGNSA.

The chain recombines TRBV2 with TRBJ1-2; tentatively, D is TRBD1 (6 bases). The CDR3 is made up of 15 amino acids. From germline, CDR1 is SNHLY and CDR2 FYNNEI. Trimming removed 4 bases at V and 9 bases at J, with 21 bases between. The chain's CDR3 is CASSATMLRQERYTF. DNA for the CDR3: TGTGCCAGCAGTGCCACCATGCTAAGACAGGAACGCTACACCTTC. Drawing the rest from reference TRBV2 and TRBJ1-2, the complete variable domain is EPEVTQTPSHQVTQMGQEVILRCVPISNHLYFYWYRQILGQKVEFLVSFYNNEISEKSEIFDDQFSVERPDGSNFTLKIRSTKLEDSAMYFCASSATMLRQERYTFGSGTRLTVV.

The V gene is TRBV21-1, the J gene TRBJ2-7. TRBV21-1 is reported as a pseudogene. The CDR3 has 14 residues. CDR3 loop: CASSSTLPSYEQYF. Here the CDR3 DNA reads TGTGCCAGCAGCTCGACCCTCCCGTCGTACGAGCAGTACTTC.

The rearrangement joins TRBV23-1 to TRBJ1-1, with TRBD1 matching 9 bases. TRBV23-1 is treated as an ORF (open reading frame) with a function not yet certain. V dropped 9 bases and J dropped 2; count of bases not matched to a gene: 7. This CDR3 is built from 14 residues. DNA for the CDR3: TGCGCCAGAAAGACAGGGGGAGGCAACACTGAAGCTTTCTTT. The encoded protein is CARKTGGGNTEAFF.

The V gene is TRBV9, the J gene TRBJ2-1; 9 nucleotides match TRBD2. Per the germline V gene, CDR1 is SGDLS and CDR2 is YYNGEE. The CDR3 runs to 15 residues. After removal of 2 bases from V and 5 bases from J, the junction contained 5 bases not matched to a gene. CDR3 in DNA: TGTGCCAGCAGCGTTAGCGGGAGTCGACACAATGAGCAGTTCTTC. It translates to CASSVSGSRHNEQFF.

The chain combines TRBV5-5 with TRBJ2-3; the D gene is possibly TRBD2 (5 bases). The CDR3 extends over 15 amino acids. Germline values: CDR1 SGHKS, CDR2 YYEKEE (reference sequence). V was shortened by 0 bases and J by 3 bases, with 11 bases between the two germline ends. The DNA for the CDR3 is TGTGCCAGCAGCTTGGTAACGGGGATGACAGATACGCAGTATTTT. Its translation is CASSLVTGMTDTQYF.

The rearrangement links TRBV29-1 to TRBJ1-2; a possible D gene is TRBD1 (6 bases). The V and J ends lost 6 bases and 6 bases respectively, with 14 bases between them. Germline values: CDR1 SQVTM, CDR2 ANQGSEA. There are 12 residues in the CDR3. CDR3 residues: CSVFDRSDGYTF. The CDR3 DNA is TGCAGCGTCTTCGACAGGTCAGATGGCTACACCTTC.

V and J are TRBV3-1 (or the pseudogene TRBV3-2) and TRBJ2-1, with 10 bases identical to TRBD2. The J segment lost 8 bases and the V segment lost 11 bases, leaving 9 bases of the junction unmatched. Germline V lookup: CDR1 LGHDT, CDR2 YNNKEL (reference sequence). This CDR3 is 13 amino acids long. The chain's CDR3 is CASQLAGTDEQFF. CDR3 DNA sequence: TGTGCCTCACAACTAGCGGGAACGGATGAGCAGTTCTTC.

CDR3 amino acids: CASRAGTSGTTGELFF. CDR3 in DNA: TGTGCCAGCAGGGCCGGGACTAGCGGGACAACCGGGGAGCTGTTTTTT. The rearrangement joins TRBV5-4 to TRBJ2-2; 13 bases are shared with TRBD2. CDR1 is SGHNT, CDR2 YYREEE, per germline (reference sequence). The CDR3 has 16 amino acids. V shed 5 bases, J shed 5 bases, and the junction held 6 bases outside the gene matches.

J is TRBJ1-2 and V is TRBV24-1, with 7 positions matching TRBD1. The CDR3 runs to 15 residues. Germline V gives CDR1 KGHDR, CDR2 SFDVKD. The ends lost 4 bases at V and 3 bases at J; junction bases unmatched: 7. DNA for the CDR3: TGTGCCACCAGTGAGACAGGGAGTCCAGACTATGGCTACACCTTC. Its protein product is CATSETGSPDYGYTF.

The V call is TRBV19, the J call TRBJ1-6; D unclear. Germline CDR1 LNHDA, CDR2 SQIVND (reference sequence). Trimming took 5 bases from V and 7 from J, leaving 15 bases between them. This CDR3 contains 15 residues. The DNA for the CDR3 is TGTGCCAGTAGTGCCCAGGCCTCTACCAATTCACCCCTCCACTTT. Its translation: CASSAQASTNSPLHF.